The 17 T cell receptor beta chains below come from one sample, sequenced in a study of CD8 T cells in Susac syndrome. A quantity of roughly 0.5 to 1 ug RNA underwent reverse transcription using random hexamers. TCRdb re-called the immunoSEQ multiplex PCR reads through MiXCR, storing one row per CDR3 protein. Of over 95,000 distinct CDR3 sequences listed, around 90% are singletons. Sequenced: CD4+ T cells from PBMCs. The origin of the receptors is a human donor in good health.

V usage is TRBV12-3 or TRBV12-4 and J usage is TRBJ1-1, with D tentatively TRBD1 (6 bases). The ends were cut back, 5 bases at V and 7 bases at J, with 14 bases in the middle. CDR3 length equals 13 residues. Written as DNA, the CDR3 is TGTGCCAGCAGTGAAGGGACATACCTTGAAGCTTTCTTT. This sequence encodes CASSEGTYLEAFF.

V is TRBV6-2 or TRBV6-3 and J is TRBJ2-1; D not certain. The germline CDR1 and CDR2 sequences are MNHEY and SVGEGT. The CDR3 sequence is 12 residues long. Trimming took 2 bases from V and 10 from J, leaving 9 bases between them. The CDR3 DNA is TGTGCCAGCAGTTACGTTGGAACCGAGCAGTTCTTC. The encoded protein is CASSYVGTEQFF.

The chain has TRBV3-1 and TRBJ2-5; TRBD2 matches at 8 bases. Germline CDR1 is LGHDT and CDR2 is YNNKEL (reference sequence). Losses at the gene ends were 5 bases for V and 2 bases for J; bases not matched to a gene: 13. This CDR3 spans 17 amino acids. CDR3 sequence: CASSSPSGSWRQETQYF. CDR3 coding DNA: TGTGCCAGCAGCTCCCCCAGCGGGAGTTGGAGGCAAGAGACCCAGTACTTC.

V and J are TRBV7-9 and TRBJ2-3, with no clear D. The CDR3 is 11 residues long. The V gene lost 3 bases and the J gene lost 2 bases, with 0 bases spanning the gap. Germline-derived CDR1 and CDR2 are SEHNR and FQNEAQ (reference sequence). CDR3 protein: CASSFTDTQYF. The CDR3 DNA reads TGTGCCAGCAGCTTCACAGATACGCAGTATTTT.

Only a few counts were recorded for this clonotype. The chain has TRBV19 and TRBJ2-6, with D unresolved. Trimming cost V 5 bases and J 0 bases, with 5 bases left between them. The CDR3 is 14 residues long. The germline V gene has CDR1 LNHDA and CDR2 SQIVND (reference sequence). CDR3 nucleotide sequence: TGTGCCAGTAGTGCAAGCTCTGGGGCCAACGTCCTGACTTTC. Translation gives CASSASSGANVLTF.

The chain employs TRBV5-1 and TRBJ1-1; perhaps TRBD1 as D (6 bases). This CDR3 spans 15 amino acids. Per the germline V gene, CDR1 is SGHRS and CDR2 is YFSETQ. The ends were cut back, 4 bases at V and 3 bases at J, with 16 bases in the middle. The CDR3 is CASSPTGKGDTEAFF. The CDR3 coding sequence is TGCGCCAGCAGCCCAACAGGGAAGGGCGACACTGAAGCTTTCTTT.

CDR3 nucleotide sequence: TGTGCCAGCAGCGAACAGGGGGGAATAGTGCAGTACTTC. This sequence encodes CASSEQGGIVQYF. The gene calls are TRBV5-4 and TRBJ2-7; TRBD1 matches 8 bases. Germline lookup yields CDR1 SGHNT and CDR2 YYREEE (reference sequence). The V segment lost 4 bases and the J segment 9 bases; nucleotides outside the gene matches: 9. This CDR3 has 13 residues.

V is TRBV19 and J is TRBJ1-2; D is possibly TRBD1 (5 bases). With 2 bases removed from V and 5 bases from J, the gap between germline ends came to 15 bases. Germline-derived CDR1 and CDR2 are LNHDA and SQIVND (reference sequence). This CDR3 spans 15 amino acids. The CDR3 DNA reads TGTGCCAGTAGTATATGGGCGGACATCCGATATGGCTACACCTTC. This gives the protein CASSIWADIRYGYTF.

The chain's CDR3 is CSARQGAGVLNTEAFF. The CDR3 coding sequence is TGCAGTGCTAGACAGGGGGCGGGGGTTTTGAACACTGAAGCTTTCTTT. The V gene is TRBV20-1, the J gene TRBJ1-1, with 8 bases matching TRBD1. J was trimmed by 0 bases and V by 2 bases; bases with no gene match: 8. The V gene's germline CDR1 is DFQATT and CDR2 SNEGSKA (reference sequence). This CDR3 contains 16 residues.

The V and J genes are TRBV9 and TRBJ1-6; D gene ambiguous. The CDR3 loop spans 14 amino acids. The V gene's germline CDR1 is SGDLS and CDR2 YYNGEE. The V and J ends lost 3 bases and 7 bases respectively, with 11 bases between them. In nucleotides, the CDR3 is TGTGCCAGCAGCGGTCAGAGGAAGAATTCACCCCTCCACTTT. This encodes CASSGQRKNSPLHF.

V and J are TRBV6-2 or TRBV6-3 and TRBJ2-1, with 8 positions matching TRBD1. With 7 bases clipped from V and 4 bases from J, the junction kept 6 bases outside the gene matches. This CDR3 contains 14 residues. Germline lookup yields CDR1 MNHEY and CDR2 SVGEGT. The CDR3 coding sequence is TGTGCCAGCAAACCGACAGGGGCGTACAATGAGCAGTTCTTC. As protein: CASKPTGAYNEQFF.

The chain is built from TRBV12-3 or TRBV12-4 and TRBJ1-2; possible D gene TRBD1, 6 bases. The CDR3 loop spans 12 amino acids. The V end lost 6 bases, the J end lost 7 bases, and 12 bases lay between the germline ends. The CDR3 here is CASSYAGVGYTF. The CDR3 DNA reads as TGTGCCAGCAGCTATGCAGGGGTTGGCTACACCTTC.

The chain uses TRBV20-1 and TRBJ1-1, with D tentatively TRBD1 (6 bases). The CDR3 has 14 amino acids. Germline CDR1 and CDR2: DFQATT and SNEGSKA (reference sequence). CDR3 nucleotides: TGCAGCCAAGGTCCCCCGACAGGCCGCACTGAAGCTTTCTTT. Its protein product is CSQGPPTGRTEAFF.

The chain is built from TRBV7-3 and TRBJ1-1; D gene unclear. Germline CDR1 reads SGHTA; CDR2 reads FQGTGA. This CDR3 is 15 amino acids long. V was clipped by 0 bases and J by 2 bases, with 10 bases between them. The CDR3 DNA sequence: TGTGCCAGCAGCTTAACCGCGGATCCAAACACTGAAGCTTTCTTT. This encodes CASSLTADPNTEAFF.

The chain links TRBV5-1 to TRBJ2-7, with 7 bases matching TRBD2. Germline CDR1 is SGHRS and CDR2 is YFSETQ. J gave up 7 bases and V 7 bases, and 8 bases lay outside the gene matches. The CDR3 length is 12 residues. The DNA for the CDR3 is TGCGCCAGCGGTTCCTCGGGGGGTGAGCAGTACTTC. Encoded protein: CASGSSGGEQYF.

The rearrangement uses TRBV5-5 and TRBJ2-7; D remains unclear. Germline CDR1 is SGHKS and CDR2 is YYEKEE (reference sequence). The CDR3 spans 13 residues. Deletions cut 4 bases from V and 3 bases from J, with 11 bases between. For the CDR3, the DNA is TGTGCCAGCAGCCCGGACGGGCTCTACGAGCAGTACTTC. Amino acid sequence: CASSPDGLYEQYF.

The gene calls are TRBV18 and TRBJ2-3; D may be TRBD1 or TRBD2 (6 bases each). The ends were cut back, 4 bases at V and 4 bases at J, with 12 bases in the middle. The germline V gene has CDR1 KGHSH and CDR2 LQKENI. The CDR3 has 14 amino acids. The CDR3 region has the DNA TGTGCCAGCTCACGGGGGGCGACAGCAGATACGCAGTATTTT. Its translation is CASSRGATADTQYF.